This T cell receptor beta chain appears in the sequencing data of a study of blood T cell repertoires in COVID-19. Assay used: immunoSEQ multiplex PCR; TCRdb lists only in-frame clones, some missing. The table shows 290,000 or so clones, with just over 90% occurring only once. The CDR3 loop spans 17 amino acids. Germline V gene sequence: CDR1 SGDLS, CDR2 YYNGEE. V was shortened by 0 bases and J by 3 bases, with 16 bases between the two germline ends. The rearrangement links TRBV9 to TRBJ2-1, with D perhaps TRBD2 (5 bases). The TCR originated in a woman aged 30 to 39 with COVID-19, enrolled during active disease. Material for sequencing was peripheral blood. CDR3: CASSVAFGLADYNEQFF. The CDR3 DNA is TGTGCCAGCAGCGTAGCTTTCGGGCTAGCAGACTACAATGAGCAGTTCTTC.